This T cell receptor beta chain was captured in a study of T cell responses to AZD1222 COVID-19 vaccine. Assay: immunoSEQ multiplex PCR; the TCRdb copy retains only in-frame clones and omits some. The table has about 130,000 clones, 70% to 90% seen once. Between the trimmed V and J ends, which lost 5 bases and 5 bases, there was a span of 16 bases. The germline CDR1 and CDR2 sequences are SGHAT and FQDESV (reference sequence). The CDR3 extends over 14 amino acids. The chain links TRBV11-1 to TRBJ2-7; maybe TRBD2 (7 bases). The TCR originated in an adult in good health. The sequences come from peripheral blood, collected on day 0 of AZD1222 vaccination. The CDR3 loop is CASSRGQGRDEQYF. Written as DNA, the CDR3 is TGTGCCAGCAGCCGGGGGCAGGGGAGGGACGAGCAGTACTTC.